The source of this T cell receptor beta chain is a study of OX40 agonist ivuxolimab in advanced cancers. At the level of the study: Patients undergoing dose escalation presented with hepatocellular carcinoma, melanoma, renal cell or head and neck cancer. Partial responses were recorded for three patients, including one with hepatocellular carcinoma and two with cutaneous melanoma.

Sequenced by immunoSEQ multiplex PCR; TCRdb stores in-frame clones only, minus some. The sample lists fewer than 55,000 clones, about 81% seen once, with about 0.73% in the top ten. CDR3 size: 14 residues. After removal of 5 bases from V and 5 bases from J, the junction contained 8 bases not matched to a gene. Germline CDR1 reads SGHAT; CDR2 reads FQNNGV. The chain carries TRBV11-2 and TRBJ1-2; 7 bases fit TRBD1. The sequenced sample was CD4+ or CD8+ T cells sorted from blood, obtained in a trial of the OX40 agonist ivuxolimab. The TCR was taken from an adult with an advanced solid tumor such as melanoma, head and neck, liver or kidney cancer. CDR3 sequence reads: CASSGDRVSYGYTF. CDR3 DNA: TGTGCCAGCAGCGGAGACAGGGTATCGTATGGCTACACCTTC.